This T cell receptor (beta chain) was obtained from a study of T-cell reconstitution after alpha-beta-depleted transplantation in children (dated by TCRdb to about 2016). Background on the whole study: The study quantitatively tracked T-cell immune reconstitution after TCRalphabeta/CD19-depleted allogeneic hematopoietic cell transplantation in children using TCR repertoire profiling.

As regards this clonotype: Its specific antigen is unknown. No much larger clonotype is one base removed from it; base qualities were not supplied.

The germline V gene (reference sequence) supplies CDR1 LGHDT and CDR2 YNNKEL. Measured from the cysteine to the phenylalanine, the CDR3 is 14 residues long. Only the CDR3 region is kept as DNA, spanning 42 bases read in frame from base 1. V has 4 bases trimmed and J has 6 bases trimmed; junction bases matching no gene number 6. Libraries were made using PCR. Sequencing took place on an Illumina HiSeq 2500. TCR library preparation used molecular barcoding, with unique molecular identifiers applied to normalize quantification of the TCRbeta repertoire. TCRdb applied fastp at Q25 and MiXCR to the public reads, then kept only in-frame beta chains. Each entry merges the rows of one CDR3 protein and shows their most common DNA and genes. For this sample the table gives some 500,000 distinct CDR3 sequences, of which around 18% were detected only once. The top ten constitute 2.5% to 3.5% of the sample.

The sequenced sample was PBMCs from the stem cell graft donor, obtained from the stem cell graft. This TCR derives from a human donor who donated a stem cell graft to a child with acute lymphoblastic leukemia. The chain couples TRBV3-1 to TRBJ2-4; 7 central bases correspond to TRBD1. CDR3 protein: CASSPRGRGNIQYF. The DNA sequence is given as TGTGCCAGCAGCCCTAGGGGGCGCGGAAACATTCAGTACTTC.